The entry below describes one T cell receptor beta chain. There is no known antigen for this receptor. One base away there is no much larger clone; base qualities are not given. This sample stems from a study of blood T cell repertoires in COVID-19 (TCRdb year 2020). Regarding the complete study: Samples from collaborators originated in the United States, Italy and Spain and spanned both the acute and convalescent phases of COVID-19. Samples were obtained from the ongoing ImmuneRACE study (first 160 participants) and from 1,254 subjects provided by 6 global collaborators. Sample metadata almost always included a de-identified subject ID, COVID-19 status, age in years and sex. Deeply sampled blood TCRbeta repertoires from subjects exposed to, actively infected with, or recovered from COVID-19 were included in the dataset. Where HLA class I and class II types were available, the types were taken from metadata supplied by the sample provider, not from assay-based typing. The material from the prospective study consisted of cDNA or gDNA derived from T cells, B-cell-depleted T cells, or PBMCs. A freely available public database, intended as a resource for researchers studying the immune response to SARS-CoV-2, is where the repertoires were released.

Participants in the prospective study were enrolled through a virtual design, were aged roughly 18 to 100 years, and lived in 24 United States geographic areas. In the prospective study, cohorts were assigned on the basis of participant-reported clinical history obtained from a screening survey and a study questionnaire. Recovered participants in ImmuneRACE Cohort 3 were defined as having two consecutive negative NP/OP PCR tests, clearance from a healthcare professional, or resolution of symptoms. Each participant in the prospective study had whole blood, serum and a nasopharyngeal or oropharyngeal swab collected by mobile phlebotomists. Prospective study participants could optionally give additional blood draws and questionnaires over an approximately 2-month period. Prospective study blood samples were shipped either frozen or at room temperature before DNA extraction. CDR1 is given as SGDLS and CDR2 as YYNGEE, both from the germline V gene. The CDR3 goes from the cysteine to the phenylalanine over 15 residues. The read is trimmed to its CDR3 DNA, 45 bases read in frame from base 1. From V the trimming removes 4 bases and from J it removes 0 bases, while the gene matches leave 5 bases of the junction unaccounted for.

TCRbeta CDR3 regions were amplified from genomic DNA by means of the immunoSEQ Assay, a bias-controlled multiplex PCR. Per the original workflow: Nucleated cell counts per sample were estimated from amplification of reference gene primers within the assay. To quantify the absolute abundance of each unique TCRbeta CDR3 rearrangement, sequence reads were collapsed and filtered. Productive Simpson clonality was computed per sample as the square root of Simpson's diversity index over productive rearrangements. The clones in this table, taken by TCRdb from immuneACCESS, are in-frame only. Not every clone is retained; where verified, under half of the shortfall comes from an unresolved V gene, and the cause of the rest is unknown. From that table come the V and J calls and clone size; the DNA was used to work out D and trimming. The sample profile shows about 270,000 clones; roughly 90% of them were found once. The ten biggest clones cover 3% of the sample.

Study-wide conclusions, independent of this receptor: The quantity of clinical and demographic metadata differed by source and by participant and was supplied without curation.

This clonotype originated in a woman aged 45-65 years who had recovered from COVID-19. The source material was PBMCs or T cells enriched from blood (not recorded which). The sequence joins TRBV9 to TRBJ2-5; 8 central bases correspond to TRBD1. The DNA reads TGTGCCAGCAGCCCCGGGACAGGTTACCAAGAGACCCAGTACTTC. Its protein product is CASSPGTGYQETQYF.